The 30 T cell receptor beta chains in this list originate from one sample, sequenced in a study of CD8 T cells in ankylosing spondylitis. TCRdb reanalysed the 5' RACE reads using MiXCR and keeps one entry per CDR3 protein. The table has 220,000 or so distinct CDR3 sequences, approximately 16% seen once. What these receptors recognize is not known. Findings and caveats of the study: Within ankylosing spondylitis blood, a TCR beta motif made up of eight or nine highly homologous variants appeared to be characteristic.

The sample taken for sequencing was blood, either unsorted or a sorted T cell fraction (not recorded which). These receptors were obtained from a male donor with ankylosing spondylitis.

This chain links TRBV11-2 with TRBJ2-5; tentatively, D is TRBD2 (7 bases). V shed 3 bases and J shed 5 bases, with 16 bases lying between them. The germline gives CDR1 SGHAT, CDR2 FQNNGV. The CDR3 consists of 15 residues. The CDR3 DNA is TGTGCCAGCAGCTTGGGACCAGGGGAGGGGGAGACCCAGTACTTC. It encodes CASSLGPGEGETQYF.

This clonotype was found a few times. The V and J genes are TRBV30 and TRBJ1-2; D is uncertain. V lost 5 bases to trimming and J lost 2 bases, with 15 bases between them. The CDR3 has 14 residues. CDR1 GTSNPN and CDR2 SVGIG come from the germline V gene (reference sequence). The CDR3 here is CAWDAGQANYGYTF. CDR3 bases: TGTGCCTGGGATGCCGGGCAGGCGAACTATGGCTACACCTTC.

This clonotype was picked up a small number of times. The chain is built from TRBV4-3 and TRBJ1-6; D gene ambiguous. V was cut by 0 bases and J by 3 bases, with 9 bases left in between. Looked up from germline, CDR1 is LGHNA and CDR2 is YSLEER. The CDR3 runs 16 residues. CDR3 bases: TGCGCCAGCAGCCAAGATGTAGAGAACTATAATTCACCCCTCCACTTT. This translates into CASSQDVENYNSPLHF.

The J gene is TRBJ2-5, the V gene TRBV12-3 or TRBV12-4; 8 nucleotides agree with TRBD1. Losses at the gene ends were 7 bases for V and 5 bases for J; bases not matched to a gene: 9. The CDR3 is 14 residues long. The DNA of the CDR3 is TGTGCCAGCACTAATCAGGGGGCTCGGGAGACCCAGTACTTC. Translated: CASTNQGARETQYF.

This sequence joins TRBV25-1 and TRBJ2-3, with TRBD2 identical over 9 bases. Germline assignment: CDR1 MGHDK and CDR2 SYGVNS. V lost 3 bases and J lost 1; bases outside the gene matches: 5. The CDR3 contains 16 residues. CDR3 coding DNA: TGTGCCAGCAGTGAGATCTTAGCGGGGGGCACAGATACGCAGTATTTT. Translating gives CASSEILAGGTDTQYF.

The J gene is TRBJ2-3, the V gene TRBV10-2, with a tentative D call TRBD2 (5 bases). The length of the CDR3 is 13 residues. CDR1 WSHSY and CDR2 SAAADI come from the germline V gene. The V gene lost 10 bases and the J gene lost 0 bases, with 11 bases spanning the gap. In nucleotides, the CDR3 is TGCGCCATAAGTAGCGTTAGCACAGATACGCAGTATTTT. Translating gives CAISSVSTDTQYF.

The chain joins TRBV2 to TRBJ2-2; TRBD2 matches 12 bases. The CDR3 runs to 18 residues. Looked up from germline, CDR1 is SNHLY and CDR2 is FYNNEI. The V segment lost 1 base and the J segment 2 bases; nucleotides outside the gene matches: 5. CDR3 nucleotide sequence: TGTGCCAGCAGTGAAGTAGGGGGACTAGCGGGCAACACCGGGGAGCTGTTTTTT. Residues: CASSEVGGLAGNTGELFF.

In its sample, this clonotype was seen many times. J is TRBJ1-1 and V is TRBV29-1, with D hard to call. Germline CDR1 is SQVTM and CDR2 is ANQGSEA. V was shortened by 3 bases and J by 6 bases, with 5 bases between the two germline ends. CDR3 length equals 10 residues. CDR3 sequence (DNA): TGCAGCGTTGATTTCCCTGAAGCTTTCTTT. This gives the protein CSVDFPEAFF. Variable domain in full (rest from reference TRBV29-1 and TRBJ1-1): SAVISQKPSRDICQRGTSLTIQCQVDSQVTMMFWYRQQPGQSLTLIATANQGSEATYESGFVIDKFPISRPNLTFSTLTVSNMSPEDSSIYLCSVDFPEAFFGQGTRLTVV.

There are a few counts of this clonotype. The chain recombines TRBV7-3 with TRBJ2-3; D unclear. V shed 3 bases and J shed 2 bases, with 9 bases lying between them. The germline V gene has CDR1 SGHTA and CDR2 FQGTGA. The CDR3 spans 14 residues. Here the CDR3 DNA reads TGTGCCAGCAGCTTCCCCGAATACACAGATACGCAGTATTTT. It translates to CASSFPEYTDTQYF.

This chain uses TRBV7-9 with TRBJ2-3, with 11 bases lining up with TRBD2. V was clipped by 1 base and J by 2 bases; unmatched bases: 5. This CDR3 has 17 amino acids. The germline CDR1 and CDR2 sequences are SEHNR and FQNEAQ (reference sequence). CDR3 region: CASSLDTSGGATDTQYF. The CDR3 DNA follows: TGTGCCAGCAGCTTAGATACTAGCGGGGGTGCCACAGATACGCAGTATTTT.

The chain has TRBV7-9 and TRBJ2-1, with 9 bases lining up with TRBD2. The CDR3 loop spans 11 amino acids. Germline V CDR1 and CDR2: SEHNR, FQNEAQ (reference sequence). V trimming: 11 bases; J trimming: 6 bases; junction bases outside the gene matches: 2. CDR3 nucleotide sequence: TGTGCCGGCGGGAGGGGCAATGAGCAGTTCTTC. Its translation is CAGGRGNEQFF.

In its sample, this clonotype was seen a few times. This chain connects TRBV15 to TRBJ2-1; D may be TRBD1 (6 bases). The germline gives CDR1 LNHNV, CDR2 YYDKDF (reference sequence). V was trimmed by 5 bases and J by 5 bases, leaving 13 bases between them. The CDR3 extends over 14 amino acids. The CDR3 spells CATSGDNSNNEQFF. The CDR3 DNA reads as TGTGCCACCAGCGGGGACAACTCAAACAATGAGCAGTTCTTC.

This clonotype was detected only a few times. This chain uses TRBV24-1 with TRBJ2-1; D may be TRBD2 (6 bases). Germline CDR1 KGHDR, CDR2 SFDVKD. The CDR3 length is 14 residues. V was cut by 4 bases and J by 8 bases, with 14 bases left in between. The CDR3 DNA follows: TGTGCCACCAGTGAAACCGGGGGTAGCGATGAGCAGTTCTTC. It translates to CATSETGGSDEQFF.

The genes are TRBV15 and TRBJ2-7; perhaps TRBD1 as D (5 bases). Germline V gene lookup returns CDR1 LNHNV and CDR2 YYDKDF (reference sequence). This CDR3 has 14 residues. Between the trimmed V and J ends, which lost 4 bases and 2 bases, there was a span of 12 bases. The CDR3 spells CATSNGPGTYEQYF. CDR3 coding DNA: TGTGCCACCAGCAACGGGCCAGGGACCTACGAGCAGTACTTC.

The chain combines TRBV27 with TRBJ2-3, with TRBD2 matching over 8 bases. Per germline, CDR1 MNHEY and CDR2 SMNVEV (reference sequence). The V and J ends lost 4 bases and 4 bases, in that order; junction bases with no gene match: 4. This CDR3 region has 14 residues. The CDR3 here is CASSSELAADTQYF. The CDR3 DNA sequence: TGTGCCAGCAGTTCAGAACTAGCGGCAGATACGCAGTATTTT.

The chain employs TRBV4-1 and TRBJ2-5; 7 bases align to TRBD1. V lost 5 bases and J lost 2; bases outside the gene matches: 5. The CDR3 consists of 14 residues. The V gene's germline CDR1 is MGHRA and CDR2 YSYEKL. The CDR3 sequence: CASSTTGSQETQYF. The DNA of the CDR3 is TGCGCCAGCAGCACGACAGGGTCTCAAGAGACCCAGTACTTC.

The CDR3 region is CASSYSIGETQYF. The CDR3 DNA reads TGTGCCAGCAGTTACTCGATCGGAGAGACCCAGTACTTC. The chain recombines TRBV6-2 or TRBV6-3 with TRBJ2-5; D call uncertain. V gave up 0 bases and J gave up 4 bases, with 6 bases separating them. Germline CDR1 is MNHEY and CDR2 is SVGEGT. This CDR3 is 13 amino acids long.

This clonotype was seen a handful of times. The chain is built from TRBV12-3 or TRBV12-4 and TRBJ2-7; D gene uncertain. The V gene lost 6 bases and the J gene lost 5 bases, with 17 bases spanning the gap. The CDR3 is 14 amino acids. This CDR3 reads CASSPGSRDHEQYF. The CDR3 nucleotides read TGTGCCAGCAGCCCCGGGTCTCGAGACCACGAGCAGTACTTC.

This chain links TRBV7-2 with TRBJ2-1; TRBD2 agrees at 7 bases. The CDR3 is 14 residues long. Trimming removed 1 base from V and 9 bases from J; junction bases left unmatched: 6. Germline CDR1 reads SGHTA; CDR2 reads FQGNSA. This CDR3 is CASSLVAGAGEQFF. Written as DNA, the CDR3 is TGTGCCAGCAGCTTAGTTGCGGGAGCTGGTGAGCAGTTCTTC.

The CDR3 sequence: CASSLESDFQETQYF. CDR3 in DNA: TGTGCCAGCAGCTTAGAATCGGACTTCCAAGAGACCCAGTACTTC. This rearrangement joins TRBV11-2 to TRBJ2-5; tentatively, D is TRBD2 (5 bases). V was clipped by 0 bases and J by 1 base, with 9 bases between them. CDR3 length equals 15 residues. The germline gives CDR1 SGHAT, CDR2 FQNNGV. The full variable domain, in which reference TRBV11-2 and TRBJ2-5 provide the parts outside the CDR3, is EAGVAQSPRYKIIEKRQSVAFWCNPISGHATLYWYQQILGQGPKLLIQFQNNGVVDDSQLPKDRFSAERLKGVDSTLKIQPAKLEDSAVYLCASSLESDFQETQYFGPGTRLLVL.

The chain recombines TRBV28 with TRBJ2-5, with a possible D match to TRBD1 (7 bases). The CDR3 consists of 15 residues. Germline V gene sequence: CDR1 MDHEN, CDR2 SYDVKM. Between the trimmed V and J ends, which lost 2 bases and 4 bases, there was a span of 14 bases. DNA of the CDR3: TGTGCCAGCAGTTTAGTTAGACAGGGAGGAGAGACCCAGTACTTC. Translating gives CASSLVRQGGETQYF. Full variable domain (rest looked up from reference TRBV28 and TRBJ2-5): DVKVTQSSRYLVKRTGEKVFLECVQDMDHENMFWYRQDPGLGLRLIYFSYDVKMKEKGDIPEGYSVSREKKERFSLILESASTNQTSMYLCASSLVRQGGETQYFGPGTRLLVL.

The chain carries TRBV7-6 and TRBJ1-6; 9 nucleotides match TRBD1. After removal of 2 bases from V and 5 bases from J, the junction contained 1 base not matched to a gene. The germline CDR1 and CDR2 sequences are SGHVS and FNYEAQ. This CDR3 comprises 15 residues. The CDR3 DNA follows: TGTGCCAGCAGCTTACGGACAGGGGATAATTCACCCCTCCACTTT. Translating it yields CASSLRTGDNSPLHF.

This clonotype has only a few counts. This rearrangement joins TRBV29-1 to TRBJ1-1; unclear D gene. The CDR3 has 12 amino acids. V lost 1 base and J lost 1, with 4 bases in between. Germline loops: CDR1 SQVTM, CDR2 ANQGSEA. CDR3 loop: CSVEGENTEAFF. Here the CDR3 DNA reads TGCAGCGTTGAAGGGGAGAACACTGAAGCTTTCTTT.

This clonotype came up many times. This chain joins TRBV1 and TRBJ2-3; no check of the table's D call, TRBD1, against the DNA was made. TRBV1 is deemed a pseudogene. CDR3 size: 14 residues. The CDR3 DNA follows: TGCACCAGCAGCCGCCCCGGGGCGGCAGATACGCAGTATTTT. Encoded protein: CTSSRPGAADTQYF.

This clonotype was picked up many times. J is TRBJ2-2 and V is TRBV29-1; 8 nucleotides align to TRBD2. This CDR3 has 15 amino acids. Germline values: CDR1 SQVTM, CDR2 ANQGSEA. V trimming: 2 bases; J trimming: 1 base; junction bases outside the gene matches: 3. The CDR3 DNA sequence: TGCAGCGTTGAACTAGCGGGCCAGAACACCGGGGAGCTGTTTTTT. Its protein is CSVELAGQNTGELFF.

In this sample, this clonotype turned up once. The chain uses TRBV20-1 and TRBJ1-1, with 9 positions matching TRBD1. Germline V gene lookup returns CDR1 DFQATT and CDR2 SNEGSKA (reference sequence). After removal of 5 bases from V and 4 bases from J, the junction contained 8 bases not matched to a gene. The CDR3 has 14 amino acids. CDR3 in amino acids: CSAFTTGGSTEAFF. The CDR3 DNA follows: TGCAGTGCTTTCACGACAGGGGGGAGCACTGAAGCTTTCTTT.

The table lists this clonotype with many counts. The chain joins TRBV12-3 or TRBV12-4 to TRBJ2-1, with 9 nucleotides matching TRBD1. The CDR3 is 12 amino acids. The V segment lost 3 bases and the J segment 15 bases; nucleotides outside the gene matches: 6. The chain's CDR3 is CASSLGDRAVFF. The CDR3 nucleotides read TGTGCCAGCAGTTTGGGGGACAGGGCGGTGTTCTTC.

V gene TRBV9 combines with J gene TRBJ2-7; 7 positions agree with TRBD2. The length of the CDR3 is 15 residues. V dropped 2 bases and J dropped 3; count of bases not matched to a gene: 8. Germline V gene data show CDR1 as SGDLS and CDR2 as YYNGEE. CDR3 sequence: CASSVLPGLLYEQYF. The CDR3 DNA sequence: TGTGCCAGCAGCGTCCTACCGGGACTACTCTACGAGCAGTACTTC. The whole variable domain, remainder taken from reference TRBV9 and TRBJ2-7, is DSGVTQTPKHLITATGQRVTLRCSPRSGDLSVYWYQQSLDQGLQFLIQYYNGEERAKGNILERFSAQQFPDLHSELNLSSLELGDSALYFCASSVLPGLLYEQYFGPGTRLTVT.

The rearrangement joins TRBV27 to TRBJ1-1; 7 nucleotides align to TRBD1. Trimming took 4 bases from V and 4 from J; bases not matched to a gene: 3. Germline-derived CDR1 and CDR2 are MNHEY and SMNVEV (reference sequence). This CDR3 has 13 residues. Here the CDR3 reads CASSSQGITEAFF. The DNA for the CDR3 is TGTGCCAGCAGTTCACAGGGGATCACTGAAGCTTTCTTT.

This chain uses TRBV5-1 with TRBJ2-1; 7 nucleotides align to TRBD2. Germline CDR1 reads SGHRS; CDR2 reads YFSETQ. V shed 0 bases and J 9 bases; nucleotides not matched to a gene: 9. The CDR3 is 15 residues long. The CDR3 spells CASSLGAGEGREQFF. DNA of the CDR3: TGCGCCAGCAGCTTGGGGGCGGGAGAGGGGCGTGAGCAGTTCTTC. The variable domain in full, completed from reference TRBV5-1 and TRBJ2-1, reads KAGVTQTPRYLIKTRGQQVTLSCSPISGHRSVSWYQQTPGQGLQFLFEYFSETQRNKGNFPGRFSGRQFSNSRSEMNVSTLELGDSALYLCASSLGAGEGREQFFGPGTRLTVL.